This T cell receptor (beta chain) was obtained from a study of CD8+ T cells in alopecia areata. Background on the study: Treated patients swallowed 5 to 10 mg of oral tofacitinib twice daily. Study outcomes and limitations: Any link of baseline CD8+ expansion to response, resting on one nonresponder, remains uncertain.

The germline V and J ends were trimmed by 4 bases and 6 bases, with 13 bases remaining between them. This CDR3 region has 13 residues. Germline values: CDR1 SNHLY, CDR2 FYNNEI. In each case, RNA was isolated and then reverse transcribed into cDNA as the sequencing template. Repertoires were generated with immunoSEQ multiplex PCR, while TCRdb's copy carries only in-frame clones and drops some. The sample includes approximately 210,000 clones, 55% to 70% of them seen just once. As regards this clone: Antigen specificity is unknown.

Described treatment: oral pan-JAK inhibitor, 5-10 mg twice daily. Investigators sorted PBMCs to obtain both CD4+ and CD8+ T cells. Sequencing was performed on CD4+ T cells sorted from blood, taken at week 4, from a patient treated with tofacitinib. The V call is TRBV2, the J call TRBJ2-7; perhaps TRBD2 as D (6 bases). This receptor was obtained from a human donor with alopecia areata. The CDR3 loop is CASSGRAGLEQYF. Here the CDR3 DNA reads TGTGCCAGCAGTGGAAGGGCGGGACTCGAGCAGTACTTC.